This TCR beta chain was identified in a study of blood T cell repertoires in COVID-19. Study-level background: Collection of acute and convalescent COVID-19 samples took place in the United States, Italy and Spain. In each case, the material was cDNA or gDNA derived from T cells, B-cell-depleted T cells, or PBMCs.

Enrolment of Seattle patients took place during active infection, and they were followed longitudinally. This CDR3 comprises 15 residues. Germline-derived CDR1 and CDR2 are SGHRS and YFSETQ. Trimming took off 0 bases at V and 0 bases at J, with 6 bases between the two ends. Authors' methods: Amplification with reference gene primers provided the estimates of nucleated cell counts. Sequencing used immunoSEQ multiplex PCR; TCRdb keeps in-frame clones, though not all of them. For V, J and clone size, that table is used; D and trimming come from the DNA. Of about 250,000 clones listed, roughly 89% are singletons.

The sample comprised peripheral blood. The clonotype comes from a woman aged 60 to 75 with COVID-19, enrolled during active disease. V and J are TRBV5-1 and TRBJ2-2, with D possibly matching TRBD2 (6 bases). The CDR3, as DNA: TGCGCCAGCAGCTTGGCGGGGGCGAACACCGGGGAGCTGTTTTTT. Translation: CASSLAGANTGELFF.